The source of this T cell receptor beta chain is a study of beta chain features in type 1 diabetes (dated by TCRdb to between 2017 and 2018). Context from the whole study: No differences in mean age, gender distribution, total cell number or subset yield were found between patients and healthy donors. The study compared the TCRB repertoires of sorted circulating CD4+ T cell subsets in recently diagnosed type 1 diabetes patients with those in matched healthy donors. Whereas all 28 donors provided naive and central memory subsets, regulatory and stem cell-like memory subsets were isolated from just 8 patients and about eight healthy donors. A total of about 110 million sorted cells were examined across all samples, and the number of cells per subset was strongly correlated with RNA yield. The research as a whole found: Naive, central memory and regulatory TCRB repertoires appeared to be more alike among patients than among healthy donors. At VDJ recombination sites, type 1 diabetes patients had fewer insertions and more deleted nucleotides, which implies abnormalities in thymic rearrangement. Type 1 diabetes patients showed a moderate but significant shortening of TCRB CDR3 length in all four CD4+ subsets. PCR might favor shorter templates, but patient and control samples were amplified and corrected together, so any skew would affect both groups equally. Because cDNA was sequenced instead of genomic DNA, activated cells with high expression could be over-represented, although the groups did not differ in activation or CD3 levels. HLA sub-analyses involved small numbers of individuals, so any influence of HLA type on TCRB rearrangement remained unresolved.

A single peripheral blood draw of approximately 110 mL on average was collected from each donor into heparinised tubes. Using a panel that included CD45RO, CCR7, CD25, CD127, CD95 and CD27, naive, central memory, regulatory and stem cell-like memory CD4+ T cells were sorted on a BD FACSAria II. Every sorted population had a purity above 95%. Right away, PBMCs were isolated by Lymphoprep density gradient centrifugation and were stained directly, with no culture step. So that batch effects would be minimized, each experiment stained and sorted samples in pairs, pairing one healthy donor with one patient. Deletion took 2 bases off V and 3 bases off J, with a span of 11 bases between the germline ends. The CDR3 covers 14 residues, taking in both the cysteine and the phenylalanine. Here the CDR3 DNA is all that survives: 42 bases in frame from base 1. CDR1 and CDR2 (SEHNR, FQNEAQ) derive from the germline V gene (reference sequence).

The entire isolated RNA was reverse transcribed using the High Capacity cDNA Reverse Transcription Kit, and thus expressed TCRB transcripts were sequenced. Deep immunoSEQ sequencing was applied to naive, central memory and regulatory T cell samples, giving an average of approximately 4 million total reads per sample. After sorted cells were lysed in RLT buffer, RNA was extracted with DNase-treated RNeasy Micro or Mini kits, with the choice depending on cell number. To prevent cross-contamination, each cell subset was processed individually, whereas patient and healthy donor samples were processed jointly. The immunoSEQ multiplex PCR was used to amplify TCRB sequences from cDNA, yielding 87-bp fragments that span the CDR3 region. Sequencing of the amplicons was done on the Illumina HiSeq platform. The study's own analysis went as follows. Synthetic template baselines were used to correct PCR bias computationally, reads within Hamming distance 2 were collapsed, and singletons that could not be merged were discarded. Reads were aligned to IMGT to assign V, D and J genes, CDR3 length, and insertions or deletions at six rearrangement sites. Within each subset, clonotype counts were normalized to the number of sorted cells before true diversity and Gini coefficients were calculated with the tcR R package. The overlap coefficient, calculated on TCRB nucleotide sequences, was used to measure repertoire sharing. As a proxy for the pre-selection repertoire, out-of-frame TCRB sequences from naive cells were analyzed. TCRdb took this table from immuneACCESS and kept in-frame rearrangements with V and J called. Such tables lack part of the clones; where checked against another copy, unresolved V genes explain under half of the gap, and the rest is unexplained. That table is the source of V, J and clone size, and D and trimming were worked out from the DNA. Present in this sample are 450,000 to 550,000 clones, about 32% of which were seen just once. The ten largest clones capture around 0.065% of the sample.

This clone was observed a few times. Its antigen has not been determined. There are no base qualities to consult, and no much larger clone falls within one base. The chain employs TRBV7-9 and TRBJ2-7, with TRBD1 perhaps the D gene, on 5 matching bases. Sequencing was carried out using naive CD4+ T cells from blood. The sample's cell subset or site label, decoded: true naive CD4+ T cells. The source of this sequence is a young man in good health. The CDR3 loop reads CASSLLSRDYEQYF. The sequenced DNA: TGTGCCAGCAGCTTATTGTCCAGGGACTACGAGCAGTACTTC.